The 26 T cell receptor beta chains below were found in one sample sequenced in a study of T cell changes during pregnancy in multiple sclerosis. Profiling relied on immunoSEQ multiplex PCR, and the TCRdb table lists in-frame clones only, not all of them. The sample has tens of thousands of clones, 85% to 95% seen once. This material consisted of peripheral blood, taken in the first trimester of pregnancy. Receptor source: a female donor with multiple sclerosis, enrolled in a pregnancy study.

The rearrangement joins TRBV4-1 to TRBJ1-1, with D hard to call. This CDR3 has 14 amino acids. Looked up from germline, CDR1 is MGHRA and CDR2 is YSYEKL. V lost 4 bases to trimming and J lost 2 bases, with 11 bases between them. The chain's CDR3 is CASSPSGINTEAFF. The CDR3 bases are TGCGCCAGCAGCCCCTCCGGGATTAACACTGAAGCTTTCTTT.

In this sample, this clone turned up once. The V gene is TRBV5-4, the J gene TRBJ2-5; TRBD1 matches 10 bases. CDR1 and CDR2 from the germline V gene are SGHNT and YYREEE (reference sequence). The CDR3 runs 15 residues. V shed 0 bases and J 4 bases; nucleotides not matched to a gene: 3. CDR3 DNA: TGTGCCAGCAGCTTGGGGACAGGGGGAAGAGAGACCCAGTACTTC. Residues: CASSLGTGGRETQYF.

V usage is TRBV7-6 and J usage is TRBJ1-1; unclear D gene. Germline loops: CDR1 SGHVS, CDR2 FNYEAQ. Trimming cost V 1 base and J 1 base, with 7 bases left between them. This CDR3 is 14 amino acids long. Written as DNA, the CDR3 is TGTGCCAGCAGCTTAGGAACGGGGAACACTGAAGCTTTCTTT. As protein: CASSLGTGNTEAFF.

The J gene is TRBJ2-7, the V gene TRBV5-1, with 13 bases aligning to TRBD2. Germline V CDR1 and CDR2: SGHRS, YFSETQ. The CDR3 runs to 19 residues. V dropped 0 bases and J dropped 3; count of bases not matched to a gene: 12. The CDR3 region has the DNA TGCGCCAGCAGCTTGGGGACGGGACTAGCGGGAAGGTCCCTCTACGAGCAGTACTTC. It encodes CASSLGTGLAGRSLYEQYF.

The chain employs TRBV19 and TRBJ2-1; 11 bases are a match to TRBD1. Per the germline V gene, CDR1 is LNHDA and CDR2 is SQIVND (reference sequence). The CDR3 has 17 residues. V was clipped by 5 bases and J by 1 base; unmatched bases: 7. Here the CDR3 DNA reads TGTGCCAGTAGTGCGGACAGGGGGCGAGGGTCCTACAATGAGCAGTTCTTC. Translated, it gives CASSADRGRGSYNEQFF.

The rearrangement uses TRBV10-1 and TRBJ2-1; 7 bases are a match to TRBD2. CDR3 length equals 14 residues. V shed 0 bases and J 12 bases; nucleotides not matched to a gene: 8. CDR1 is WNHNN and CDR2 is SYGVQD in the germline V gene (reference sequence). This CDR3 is CASSESGEAGVQFF. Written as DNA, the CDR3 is TGCGCCAGCAGTGAGTCGGGAGAGGCGGGAGTGCAGTTCTTC.

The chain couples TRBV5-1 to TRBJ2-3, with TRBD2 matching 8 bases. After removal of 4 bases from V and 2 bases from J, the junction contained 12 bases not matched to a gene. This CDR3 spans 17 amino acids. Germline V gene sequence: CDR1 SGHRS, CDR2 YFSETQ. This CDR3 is CASSLPLGGGITDTQYF. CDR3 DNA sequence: TGCGCCAGCAGCCTCCCCCTCGGGGGGGGGATCACAGATACGCAGTATTTT. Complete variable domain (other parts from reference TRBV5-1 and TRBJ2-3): KAGVTQTPRYLIKTRGQQVTLSCSPISGHRSVSWYQQTPGQGLQFLFEYFSETQRNKGNFPGRFSGRQFSNSRSEMNVSTLELGDSALYLCASSLPLGGGITDTQYFGPGTRLTVL.

CDR3 DNA: TGTGCCAGTAGTATAGAGAGCGGGAGGCTCGATGAGCAGTTCTTC. It codes for CASSIESGRLDEQFF. V usage is TRBV19 and J usage is TRBJ2-1; 9 bases map to TRBD2. This CDR3 has 15 residues. CDR1 is LNHDA and CDR2 is SQIVND in the germline V gene (reference sequence). V lost 0 bases and J lost 8; bases outside the gene matches: 5.

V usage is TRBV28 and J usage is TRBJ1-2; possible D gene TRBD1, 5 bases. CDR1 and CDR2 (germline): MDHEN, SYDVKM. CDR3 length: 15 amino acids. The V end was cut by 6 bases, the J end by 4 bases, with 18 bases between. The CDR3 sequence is CASSSLGGFLYGYTF. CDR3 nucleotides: TGTGCCAGCAGCTCCCTCGGGGGTTTCCTCTATGGCTACACCTTC.

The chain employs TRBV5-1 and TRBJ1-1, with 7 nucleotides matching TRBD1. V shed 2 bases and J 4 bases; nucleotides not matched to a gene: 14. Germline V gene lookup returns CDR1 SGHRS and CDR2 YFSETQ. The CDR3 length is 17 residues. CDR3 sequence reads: CASSLYAEGALSTEAFF. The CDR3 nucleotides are TGCGCCAGCAGCTTATATGCGGAGGGGGCGCTTTCCACTGAAGCTTTCTTT.

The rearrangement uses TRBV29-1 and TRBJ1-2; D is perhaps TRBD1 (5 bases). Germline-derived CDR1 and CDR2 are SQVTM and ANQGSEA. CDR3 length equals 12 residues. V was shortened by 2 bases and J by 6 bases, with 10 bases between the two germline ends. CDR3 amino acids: CSVEIGADGYTF. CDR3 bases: TGCAGCGTTGAAATAGGGGCAGATGGCTACACCTTC.

The CDR3 DNA sequence: TGCGCCAGCAGCTTGGCTCTAGCGGGAGGGGGCGAGCAGTACTTC. Residues: CASSLALAGGGEQYF. The chain carries TRBV5-1 and TRBJ2-7; 12 nucleotides line up with TRBD2. Germline CDR1 reads SGHRS; CDR2 reads YFSETQ. After removal of 0 bases from V and 6 bases from J, the junction contained 4 bases not matched to a gene. This CDR3 spans 15 amino acids.

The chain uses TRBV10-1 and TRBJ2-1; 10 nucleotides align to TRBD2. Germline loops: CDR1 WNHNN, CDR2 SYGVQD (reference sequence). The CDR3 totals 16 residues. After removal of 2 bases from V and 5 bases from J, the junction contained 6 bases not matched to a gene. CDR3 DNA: TGCGCCAGCAGTGAGAAGTGGACTAGCGGTGACAATGAGCAGTTCTTC. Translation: CASSEKWTSGDNEQFF.

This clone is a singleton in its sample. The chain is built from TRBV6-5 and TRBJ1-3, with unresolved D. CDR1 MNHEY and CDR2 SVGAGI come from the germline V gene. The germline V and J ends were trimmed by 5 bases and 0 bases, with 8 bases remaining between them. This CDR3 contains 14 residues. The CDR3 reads CASSPSFSGNTIYF. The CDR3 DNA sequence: TGTGCCAGCAGTCCCTCGTTCTCTGGAAACACCATATATTTT.

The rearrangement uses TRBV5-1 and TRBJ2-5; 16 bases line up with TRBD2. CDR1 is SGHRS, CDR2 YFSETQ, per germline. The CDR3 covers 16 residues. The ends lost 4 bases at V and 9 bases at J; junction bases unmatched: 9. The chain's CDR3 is CASSGTSGRARGAQYF. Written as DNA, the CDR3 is TGCGCCAGCAGCGGGACTAGCGGGAGGGCCCGTGGGGCCCAGTACTTC.

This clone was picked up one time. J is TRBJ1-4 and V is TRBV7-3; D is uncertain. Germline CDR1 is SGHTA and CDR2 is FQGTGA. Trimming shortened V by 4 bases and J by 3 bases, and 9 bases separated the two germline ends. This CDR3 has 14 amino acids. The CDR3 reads CASSSGEPNEKLFF. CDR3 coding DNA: TGTGCCAGCAGCTCGGGTGAACCTAATGAAAAACTGTTTTTT.

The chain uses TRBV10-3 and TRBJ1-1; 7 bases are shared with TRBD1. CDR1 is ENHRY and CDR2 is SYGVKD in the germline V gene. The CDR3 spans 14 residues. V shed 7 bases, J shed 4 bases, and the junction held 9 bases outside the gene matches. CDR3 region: CAITRDRVGTEAFF. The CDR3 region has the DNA TGTGCCATCACTCGAGACAGGGTGGGCACTGAAGCTTTCTTT.

The CDR3 here is CASRLGLAATGELFF. The CDR3 bases are TGTGCCAGCCGCCTGGGGCTAGCGGCCACCGGGGAGCTGTTTTTT. The V call is TRBV7-2, the J call TRBJ2-2; TRBD2 aligns across 7 bases. V dropped 8 bases and J dropped 4; count of bases not matched to a gene: 10. Germline V lookup: CDR1 SGHTA, CDR2 FQGNSA. The CDR3 is 15 amino acids.

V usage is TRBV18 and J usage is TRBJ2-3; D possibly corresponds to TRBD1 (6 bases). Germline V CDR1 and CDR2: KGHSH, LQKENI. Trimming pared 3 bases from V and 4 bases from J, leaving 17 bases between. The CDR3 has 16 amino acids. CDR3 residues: CASSPLRGDLADTQYF. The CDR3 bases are TGTGCCAGCTCACCCCTCAGGGGAGATCTTGCAGATACGCAGTATTTT.

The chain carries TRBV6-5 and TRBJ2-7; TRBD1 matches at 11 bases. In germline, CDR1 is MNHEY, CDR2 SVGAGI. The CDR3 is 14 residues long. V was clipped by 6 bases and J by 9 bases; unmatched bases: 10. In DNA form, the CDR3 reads TGTGCCAGCAGCACGGGACAGGGGGTACGTGGGCAGTACTTC. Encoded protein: CASSTGQGVRGQYF.

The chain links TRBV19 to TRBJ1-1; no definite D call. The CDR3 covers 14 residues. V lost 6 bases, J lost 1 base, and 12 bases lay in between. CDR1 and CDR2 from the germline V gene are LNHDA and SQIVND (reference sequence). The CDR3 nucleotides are TGTGCCAGTAGGGGCACGTTTCCGAACACTGAAGCTTTCTTT. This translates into CASRGTFPNTEAFF.

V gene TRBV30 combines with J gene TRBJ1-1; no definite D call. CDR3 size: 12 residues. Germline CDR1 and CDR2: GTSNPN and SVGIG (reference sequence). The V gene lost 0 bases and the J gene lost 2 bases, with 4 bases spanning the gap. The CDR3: CAWSVANTEAFF. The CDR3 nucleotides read TGTGCCTGGAGTGTGGCAAACACTGAAGCTTTCTTT. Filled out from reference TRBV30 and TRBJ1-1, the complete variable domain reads SQTIHQWPATLVQPVGSPLSLECTVEGTSNPNLYWYRQAAGRGLQLLFYSVGIGQISSEVPQNLSASRPQDRQFILSSKKLLLSDSGFYLCAWSVANTEAFFGQGTRLTVV.

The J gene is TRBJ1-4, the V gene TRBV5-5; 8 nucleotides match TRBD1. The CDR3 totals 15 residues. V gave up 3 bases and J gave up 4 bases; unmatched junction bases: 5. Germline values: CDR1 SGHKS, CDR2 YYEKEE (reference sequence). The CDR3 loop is CASSYKDRDNEKLFF. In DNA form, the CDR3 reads TGTGCCAGCAGCTACAAGGACAGGGATAATGAAAAACTGTTTTTT.

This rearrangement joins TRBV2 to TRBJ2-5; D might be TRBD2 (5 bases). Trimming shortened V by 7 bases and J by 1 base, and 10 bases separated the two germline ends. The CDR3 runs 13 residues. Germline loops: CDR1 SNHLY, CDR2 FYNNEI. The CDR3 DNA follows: TGTGCCAGCAAGTATAGCGTCCAAGAGACCCAGTACTTC. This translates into CASKYSVQETQYF.

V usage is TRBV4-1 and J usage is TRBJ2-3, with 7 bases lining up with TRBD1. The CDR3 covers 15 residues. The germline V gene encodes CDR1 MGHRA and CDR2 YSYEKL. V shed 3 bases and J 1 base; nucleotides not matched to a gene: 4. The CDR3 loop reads CASSQRTGGTDTQYF. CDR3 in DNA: TGCGCCAGCAGCCAGCGGACAGGTGGCACAGATACGCAGTATTTT.

This chain's CDR3 is CASSDQRKTPQETQYF. The CDR3, as DNA: TGCGCCAGCAGTGATCAGCGGAAGACCCCCCAAGAGACCCAGTACTTC. The rearrangement joins TRBV10-2 to TRBJ2-5; D possibly corresponds to TRBD2 (5 bases). Germline V lookup: CDR1 WSHSY, CDR2 SAAADI. This CDR3 spans 16 amino acids. V was trimmed by 3 bases and J by 1 base, leaving 15 bases between them.